The 13 T cell receptor beta chains given below trace back to one sample, sequenced in a study of shared clonotypes between healthy human individuals. TCRdb's table, derived via immunoSEQ multiplex PCR, lists solely in-frame clones and lacks some. The sample records about 590,000 clones, over 95% being singletons. Naive CD8 isolation took CD45RO-negative cells positively selected for CCR7 and excluded terminally differentiated effector memory CD45RA+ cells. Specimen: naive CD8+ T cells sorted from blood. The receptor source for this set is a woman in her 30s in good health.

V gene TRBV28 combines with J gene TRBJ1-3; D not certain. Trimming pared 6 bases from V and 4 bases from J, leaving 7 bases between. The CDR3 spans 12 residues. Germline V gene data show CDR1 as MDHEN and CDR2 as SYDVKM. CDR3 nucleotide sequence: TGTGCCAGCAGGTTGGACGGAAACACCATATATTTT. Its translation is CASRLDGNTIYF.

In this sample, this clone turned up a few times. J is TRBJ1-1 and V is TRBV5-1, with TRBD1 identical over 12 bases. This CDR3 has 15 residues. Germline V lookup: CDR1 SGHRS, CDR2 YFSETQ. Germline trimming cut 1 base from V and 7 bases from J; bases unmatched to any gene: 5. Written as DNA, the CDR3 is TGCGCCAGCAGCTTGAAGGGACAGGGGGCTCTTGAAGCTTTCTTT. Encoded protein: CASSLKGQGALEAFF.

The chain recombines TRBV10-3 with TRBJ2-1; possibly TRBD2 for D (6 bases). The V and J ends lost 7 bases and 1 base respectively, with 14 bases between them. This CDR3 is built from 15 residues. Germline values: CDR1 ENHRY, CDR2 SYGVKD. The CDR3 here is CAITAGSWSYNEQFF. Written as DNA, the CDR3 is TGTGCCATCACAGCCGGGAGTTGGTCCTACAATGAGCAGTTCTTC.

The gene calls are TRBV27 and TRBJ1-2; no clear D gene. Between the trimmed V and J ends, which lost 0 bases and 4 bases, there was a span of 9 bases. Germline CDR1 and CDR2: MNHEY and SMNVEV (reference sequence). This CDR3 is 14 amino acids long. The CDR3 here is CASSLSLQSYGYTF. CDR3 nucleotide sequence: TGTGCCAGCAGTTTATCCCTACAGAGCTATGGCTACACCTTC.

V and J are TRBV2 and TRBJ2-7; D possibly corresponds to TRBD2 (6 bases). Trimming stripped 1 base from V and 9 bases from J, with 13 bases between. The length of the CDR3 is 13 residues. Germline CDR1 is SNHLY and CDR2 is FYNNEI. The CDR3 nucleotides are TGTGCCAGCAGTGAAGGATTCGGGGGAGGGCAGTACTTC. This sequence encodes CASSEGFGGGQYF.

V gene TRBV19 combines with J gene TRBJ1-1, with D possibly being TRBD1 (5 bases). Per the germline V gene, CDR1 is LNHDA and CDR2 is SQIVND (reference sequence). CDR3 size: 12 residues. V gave up 8 bases and J gave up 1 base, with 8 bases separating them. CDR3 sequence reads: CASRRGNTEAFF. The CDR3 nucleotides are TGTGCCAGTCGAAGGGGGAACACTGAAGCTTTCTTT.

This clone was seen once. The same CDR3 also results from other DNA sequences found in this sample. The chain carries TRBV5-4 and TRBJ1-5; D is unresolved. Germline V CDR1 and CDR2: SGHNT, YYREEE (reference sequence). The CDR3 totals 13 residues. V was cut by 0 bases and J by 7 bases, with 8 bases left in between. The CDR3 bases are TGTGCCAGCAGCTTGGGAGGTGGACAGCCCCAGCATTTT. Encoded protein: CASSLGGGQPQHF.

V is TRBV18 and J is TRBJ2-7, with TRBD1 identical over 8 bases. The V gene's germline CDR1 is KGHSH and CDR2 LQKENI. The V segment lost 3 bases and the J segment 2 bases; nucleotides outside the gene matches: 6. This CDR3 is 15 amino acids long. CDR3 DNA sequence: TGTGCCAGCTCACCCTCGGACAGGGCCCCCTACGAGCAGTACTTC. This sequence encodes CASSPSDRAPYEQYF.

The V call is TRBV10-3, the J call TRBJ2-3; TRBD2 might be the D (5 bases). The length of the CDR3 is 13 residues. With 8 bases removed from V and 0 bases from J, the gap between germline ends came to 9 bases. Per germline, CDR1 ENHRY and CDR2 SYGVKD. The CDR3 coding sequence is TGTGCCATCGATCGGGGAAGCACAGATACGCAGTATTTT. It translates to CAIDRGSTDTQYF.

The J gene is TRBJ2-7, the V gene TRBV30; the match to TRBD2 covers 7 bases. The V and J ends lost 2 bases and 6 bases, in that order; junction bases with no gene match: 4. CDR1 and CDR2 from the germline V gene are GTSNPN and SVGIG (reference sequence). The CDR3 is made up of 12 amino acids. The CDR3 region is CAWSTTSLEQYF. DNA of the CDR3: TGTGCCTGGAGTACGACTAGCCTCGAGCAGTACTTC.

In its sample, this clone was seen once. V is TRBV10-3 and J is TRBJ1-3, with TRBD1 as a possible D gene (6 bases). The CDR3 is 15 amino acids. Germline assignment: CDR1 ENHRY and CDR2 SYGVKD. The V end lost 7 bases, the J end lost 0 bases, and 13 bases lay between the germline ends. CDR3 sequence (DNA): TGTGCCATCAAGGACAGCTTCTACTCTGGAAACACCATATATTTT. Protein: CAIKDSFYSGNTIYF.

The rearrangement joins TRBV6-1 to TRBJ2-1, with TRBD1 as a possible D gene (5 bases). Deletions cut 6 bases from V and 0 bases from J, with 12 bases between. The CDR3 contains 15 residues. CDR1 MNHNS and CDR2 SASEGT come from the germline V gene. The CDR3 here is CASSHLRASYNEQFF. For the CDR3, the DNA is TGTGCCAGCAGCCACCTCAGGGCCTCCTACAATGAGCAGTTCTTC.

The V gene is TRBV9, the J gene TRBJ1-1; D is undetermined. This CDR3 spans 13 amino acids. The germline V and J ends were trimmed by 5 bases and 3 bases, with 11 bases remaining between them. Germline values: CDR1 SGDLS, CDR2 YYNGEE. CDR3 DNA sequence: TGTGCCAGCAGGCAGATCCCCGACACTGAAGCTTTCTTT. Its protein product is CASRQIPDTEAFF.